The clone carrying this TCR beta chain was seen only once. With V trimmed by 2 bases and J by 6 bases, 9 bases remained unmatched. CDR1 is SGHDT, CDR2 YYEEEE, per germline. The CDR3 totals 16 residues. These data are taken from a study of T cell changes during pregnancy in multiple sclerosis. Assay: immunoSEQ multiplex PCR; the TCRdb copy retains only in-frame clones and omits some. The table records approximately 80,000 clones, roughly nine tenths of them present only once. This TCR derives from a female donor in good health, serving as a control in a pregnancy study. Some clones in this sample may be carry-over from other donors' samples. Sequenced material: PBMCs, taken in the first trimester of pregnancy. The chain employs TRBV5-6 and TRBJ2-3; 10 bases fit TRBD1. The CDR3 DNA sequence: TGTGCCAGCAGCTTATCTCGGGACAGGGGATCCGATACGCAGTATTTT. This gives the protein CASSLSRDRGSDTQYF.